The TCR beta chain under discussion was sequenced for a study of blood T cell repertoires in COVID-19. Study as a whole: Sites across the United States, Italy and Spain contributed samples from acute and convalescent COVID-19. PBMCs, B-cell-depleted T cells, or T cells were the source of the cDNA or gDNA that made up the material.

The CDR3 is 15 residues long. V lost 7 bases, J lost 5 bases, and 20 bases lay in between. CDR1 and CDR2 from the germline V gene are MNHEY and SVGAGI. The authors' processing: Nucleated cell counts were estimated from reference gene primer amplification. Libraries were prepared by immunoSEQ multiplex PCR; TCRdb keeps only in-frame clonotypes and omits some of them. Clone size and the V and J calls come from that table; the DNA yielded D and trimming. Counted here are 250,000 to 300,000 clones, around 82% occurring once; the ten biggest clones make up more than 3%. Two negative PCRs, clearance, or symptom resolution were required of recovered Cohort 3 donors.

This clonotype originated in a man in his fifties or sixties who had recovered from COVID-19. This chain joins TRBV6-5 and TRBJ1-1; possible D gene TRBD1, 5 bases. The sample comprised PBMCs or T cells enriched from blood (not recorded which). CDR3 DNA: TGTGCCAGCACCCTCAGGGCAGGTACGCGGACTGAAGCTTTCTTT. This gives the protein CASTLRAGTRTEAFF.